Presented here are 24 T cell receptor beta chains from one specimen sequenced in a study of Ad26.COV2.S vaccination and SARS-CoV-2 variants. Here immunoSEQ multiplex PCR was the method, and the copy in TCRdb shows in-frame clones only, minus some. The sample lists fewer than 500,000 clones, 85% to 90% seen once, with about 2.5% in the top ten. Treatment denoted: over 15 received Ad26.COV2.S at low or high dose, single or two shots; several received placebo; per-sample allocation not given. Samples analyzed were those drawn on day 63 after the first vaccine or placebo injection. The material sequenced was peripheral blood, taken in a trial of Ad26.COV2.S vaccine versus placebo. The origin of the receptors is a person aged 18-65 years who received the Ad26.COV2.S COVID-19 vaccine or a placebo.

CDR3 sequence reads: CASSFGRTASYGYTF. In nucleotides, the CDR3 is TGTGCCAGCAGCTTTGGCCGGACAGCCTCTTATGGCTACACCTTC. The chain joins TRBV11-3 to TRBJ1-2; D is possibly TRBD1 (6 bases). Germline lookup yields CDR1 SGHNT and CDR2 YENEEA. V shed 3 bases and J shed 5 bases, with 16 bases lying between them. The CDR3 covers 15 residues.

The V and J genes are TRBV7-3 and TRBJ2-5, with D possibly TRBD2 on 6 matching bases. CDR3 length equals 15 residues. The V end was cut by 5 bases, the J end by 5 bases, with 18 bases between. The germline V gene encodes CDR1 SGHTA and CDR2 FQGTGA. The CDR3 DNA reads TGTGCCAGCAGCGTCAACGGAGGGCAGGAGGAGACCCAGTACTTC. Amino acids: CASSVNGGQEETQYF.

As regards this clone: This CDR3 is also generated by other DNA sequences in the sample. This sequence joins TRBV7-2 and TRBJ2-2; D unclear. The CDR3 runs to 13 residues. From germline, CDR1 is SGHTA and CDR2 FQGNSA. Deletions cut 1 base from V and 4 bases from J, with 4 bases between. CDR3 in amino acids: CASSLVFTGELFF. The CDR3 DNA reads TGTGCCAGCAGCTTAGTGTTCACCGGGGAGCTGTTTTTT.

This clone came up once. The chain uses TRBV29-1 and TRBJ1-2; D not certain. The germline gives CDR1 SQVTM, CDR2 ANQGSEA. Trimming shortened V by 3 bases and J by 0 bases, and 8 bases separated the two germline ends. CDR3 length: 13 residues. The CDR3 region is CSVEIGANYGYTF. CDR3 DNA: TGCAGCGTTGAGATTGGAGCTAACTATGGCTACACCTTC.

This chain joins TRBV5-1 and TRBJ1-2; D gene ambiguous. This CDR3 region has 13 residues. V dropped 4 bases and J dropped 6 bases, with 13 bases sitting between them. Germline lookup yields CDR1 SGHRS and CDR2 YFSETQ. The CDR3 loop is CASSATQTDGYTF. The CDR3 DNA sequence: TGCGCCAGCAGCGCAACACAAACCGATGGCTACACCTTC.

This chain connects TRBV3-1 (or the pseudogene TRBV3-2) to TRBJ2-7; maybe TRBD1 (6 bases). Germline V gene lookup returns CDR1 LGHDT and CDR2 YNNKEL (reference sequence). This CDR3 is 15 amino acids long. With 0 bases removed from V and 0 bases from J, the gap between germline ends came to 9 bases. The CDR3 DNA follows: TGTGCCAGCAGCCAAGATCTGGACAGCTCCTACGAGCAGTACTTC. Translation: CASSQDLDSSYEQYF.

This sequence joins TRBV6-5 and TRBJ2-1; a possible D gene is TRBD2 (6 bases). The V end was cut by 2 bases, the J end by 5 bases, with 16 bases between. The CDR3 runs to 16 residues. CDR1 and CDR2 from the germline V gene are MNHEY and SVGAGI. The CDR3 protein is CASSYRAGGENNEQFF. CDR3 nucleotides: TGTGCCAGCAGTTACCGTGCCGGCGGGGAGAACAATGAGCAGTTCTTC.

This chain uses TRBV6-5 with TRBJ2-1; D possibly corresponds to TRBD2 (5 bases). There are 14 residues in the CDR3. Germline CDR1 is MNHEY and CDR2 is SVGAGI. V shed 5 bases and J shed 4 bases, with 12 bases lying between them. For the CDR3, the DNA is TGTGCCAGCAGTACGGGAACAGAATACAATGAGCAGTTCTTC. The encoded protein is CASSTGTEYNEQFF.

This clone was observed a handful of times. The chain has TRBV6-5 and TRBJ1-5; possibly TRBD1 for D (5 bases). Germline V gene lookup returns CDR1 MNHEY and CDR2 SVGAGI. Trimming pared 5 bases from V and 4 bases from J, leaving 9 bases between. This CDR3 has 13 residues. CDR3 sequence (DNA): TGTGCCAGCAGTCTCCGACAGAATCAGCCCCAGCATTTT. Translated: CASSLRQNQPQHF.

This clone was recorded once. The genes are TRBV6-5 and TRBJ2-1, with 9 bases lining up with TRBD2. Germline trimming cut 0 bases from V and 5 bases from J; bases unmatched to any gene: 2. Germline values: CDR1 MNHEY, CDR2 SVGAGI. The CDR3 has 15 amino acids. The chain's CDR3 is CASSYSASGNNEQFF. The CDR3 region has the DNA TGTGCCAGCAGTTACTCGGCTAGCGGGAACAATGAGCAGTTCTTC.

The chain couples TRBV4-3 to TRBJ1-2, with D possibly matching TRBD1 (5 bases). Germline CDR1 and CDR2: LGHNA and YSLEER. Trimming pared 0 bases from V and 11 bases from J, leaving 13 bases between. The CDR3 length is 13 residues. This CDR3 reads CASSQDLGTRYTF. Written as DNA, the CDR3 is TGCGCCAGCAGCCAAGATTTGGGGACGAGATACACCTTC.

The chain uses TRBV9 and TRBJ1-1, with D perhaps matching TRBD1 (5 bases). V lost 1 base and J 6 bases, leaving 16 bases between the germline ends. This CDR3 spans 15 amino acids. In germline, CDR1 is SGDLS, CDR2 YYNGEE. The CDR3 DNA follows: TGTGCCAGCAGCGTACAGGCAGAGCCGGGGGCTGAAGCTTTCTTT. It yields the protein CASSVQAEPGAEAFF. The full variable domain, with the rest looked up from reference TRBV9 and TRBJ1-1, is DSGVTQTPKHLITATGQRVTLRCSPRSGDLSVYWYQQSLDQGLQFLIQYYNGEERAKGNILERFSAQQFPDLHSELNLSSLELGDSALYFCASSVQAEPGAEAFFGQGTRLTVV.

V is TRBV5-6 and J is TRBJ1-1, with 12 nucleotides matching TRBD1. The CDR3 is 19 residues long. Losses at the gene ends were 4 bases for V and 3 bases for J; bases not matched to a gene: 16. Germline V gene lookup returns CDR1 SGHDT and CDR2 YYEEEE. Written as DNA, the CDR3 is TGTGCCAGCAGCGGGTTCGGGGACAGGGGGCTACCGTCGGACACTGAAGCTTTCTTT. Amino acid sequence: CASSGFGDRGLPSDTEAFF. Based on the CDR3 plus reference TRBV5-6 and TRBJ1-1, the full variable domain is DAGVTQSPTHLIKTRGQQVTLRCSPKSGHDTVSWYQQALGQGPQFIFQYYEEEERQRGNFPDRFSGHQFPNYSSELNVNALLLGDSALYLCASSGFGDRGLPSDTEAFFGQGTRLTVV.

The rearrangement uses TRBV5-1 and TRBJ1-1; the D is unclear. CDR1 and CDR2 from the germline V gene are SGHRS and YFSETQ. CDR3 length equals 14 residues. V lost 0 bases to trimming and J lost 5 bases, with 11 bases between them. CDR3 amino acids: CASSLGPPGTEAFF. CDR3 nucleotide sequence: TGCGCCAGCAGCTTGGGGCCCCCGGGGACTGAAGCTTTCTTT.

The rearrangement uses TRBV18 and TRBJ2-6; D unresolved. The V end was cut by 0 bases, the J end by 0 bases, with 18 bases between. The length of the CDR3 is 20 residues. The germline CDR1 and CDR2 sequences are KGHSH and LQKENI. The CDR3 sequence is CASSPPTYNPDASGANVLTF. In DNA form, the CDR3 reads TGTGCCAGCTCACCACCAACCTATAACCCGGACGCCTCTGGGGCCAACGTCCTGACTTTC.

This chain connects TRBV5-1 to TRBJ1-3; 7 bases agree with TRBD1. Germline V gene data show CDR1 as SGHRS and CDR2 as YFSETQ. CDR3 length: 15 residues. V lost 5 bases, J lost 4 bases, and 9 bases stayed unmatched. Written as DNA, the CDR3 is TGCGCCAGCAGTTTTTACCCGGACAGGGGAAACACCATATATTTT. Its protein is CASSFYPDRGNTIYF.

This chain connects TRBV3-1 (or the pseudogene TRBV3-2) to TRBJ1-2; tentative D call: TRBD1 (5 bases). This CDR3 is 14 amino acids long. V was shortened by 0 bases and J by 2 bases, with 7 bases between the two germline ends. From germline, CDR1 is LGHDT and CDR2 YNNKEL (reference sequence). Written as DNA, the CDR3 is TGTGCCAGCAGCCAAGAGGCAGGGAACTATGGCTACACCTTC. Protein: CASSQEAGNYGYTF.

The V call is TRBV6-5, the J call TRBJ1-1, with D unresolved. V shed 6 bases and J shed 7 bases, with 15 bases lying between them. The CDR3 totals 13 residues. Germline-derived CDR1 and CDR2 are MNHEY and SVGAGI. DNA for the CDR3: TGTGCCAGCAGAGCATCCACTGTAGGTGAAGCTTTCTTT. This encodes CASRASTVGEAFF.

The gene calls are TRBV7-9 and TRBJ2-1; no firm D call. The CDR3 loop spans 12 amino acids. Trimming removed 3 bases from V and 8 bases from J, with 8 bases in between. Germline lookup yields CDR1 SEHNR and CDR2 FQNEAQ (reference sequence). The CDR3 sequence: CASSFQSYEQFF. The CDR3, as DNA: TGTGCCAGCAGCTTCCAGTCTTATGAGCAGTTCTTC.

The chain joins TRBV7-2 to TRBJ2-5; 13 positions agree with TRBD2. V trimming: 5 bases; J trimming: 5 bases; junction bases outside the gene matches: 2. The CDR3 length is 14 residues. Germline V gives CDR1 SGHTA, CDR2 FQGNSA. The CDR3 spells CASSRTSGGETQYF. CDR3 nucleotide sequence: TGTGCCAGCAGCAGGACTAGCGGGGGTGAGACCCAGTACTTC.

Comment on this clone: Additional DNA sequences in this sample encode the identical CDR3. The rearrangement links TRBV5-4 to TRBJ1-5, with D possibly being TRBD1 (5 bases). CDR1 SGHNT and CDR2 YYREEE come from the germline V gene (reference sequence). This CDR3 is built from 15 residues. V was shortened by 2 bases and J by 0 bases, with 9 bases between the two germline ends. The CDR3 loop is CASSLGGDSNQPQHF. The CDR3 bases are TGTGCCAGCAGCTTAGGAGGGGATAGCAATCAGCCCCAGCATTTT.

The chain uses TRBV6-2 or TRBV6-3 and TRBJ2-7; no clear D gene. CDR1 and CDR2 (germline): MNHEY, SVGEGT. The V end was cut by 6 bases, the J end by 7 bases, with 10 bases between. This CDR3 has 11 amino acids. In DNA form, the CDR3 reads TGTGCCAGCAGCCCCTCGTGGGAGCAGTACTTC. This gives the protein CASSPSWEQYF.

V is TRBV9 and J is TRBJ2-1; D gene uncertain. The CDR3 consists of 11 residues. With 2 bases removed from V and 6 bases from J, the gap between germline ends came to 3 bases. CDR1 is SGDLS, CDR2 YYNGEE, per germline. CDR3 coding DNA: TGTGCCAGCAGCGTCAGCAATGAGCAGTTCTTC. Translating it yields CASSVSNEQFF.

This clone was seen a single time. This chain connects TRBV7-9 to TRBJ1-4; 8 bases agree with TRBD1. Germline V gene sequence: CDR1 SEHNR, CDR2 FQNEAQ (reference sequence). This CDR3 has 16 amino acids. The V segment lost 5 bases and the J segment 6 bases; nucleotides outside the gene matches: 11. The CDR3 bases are TGTGCCAGCAGCCGAAAGAGACAGGGGACGGATGAAAAACTGTTTTTT. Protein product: CASSRKRQGTDEKLFF.